This is a list of T cell receptor beta chains from one sample in a study of blood T cell repertoires in COVID-19. Clones were sequenced by immunoSEQ multiplex PCR, and TCRdb holds only the in-frame ones, with some missing. The table has about 110,000 clones, less than 75% seen once. Sequences were obtained from peripheral blood. Receptors originate from a human donor with acute or convalescent COVID-19. The donor label of this sample is uncertain. Each CDR3 is given with its conserved first and last residue. A D gene is named only where the DNA matches it firmly.

d_gene: .
j_gene: TRBJ2-1
v_gene: TRBV18
CDR3aa: CASSPIRTVTYNEQFF
CDR3nt: TGTGCCAGCTCACCAATTCGCACAGTCACGTACAATGAGCAGTTCTTC

d_gene: TRBD1
j_gene: TRBJ1-1
v_gene: TRBV27
CDR3aa: CASRLDRGNTEAFF
CDR3nt: TGTGCCAGCAGGTTAGACAGGGGGAACACTGAAGCTTTCTTT

d_gene: TRBD1
j_gene: TRBJ1-3
v_gene: TRBV9
CDR3aa: CASSVGQGATGNTIYF
CDR3nt: TGTGCCAGCAGCGTGGGACAGGGGGCGACTGGAAACACCATATATTTT

d_gene: .
j_gene: TRBJ1-2
v_gene: TRBV2
CDR3aa: CASRDTPYGYTF
CDR3nt: TGTGCCAGCAGGGACACCCCCTATGGCTACACCTTC

d_gene: .
j_gene: TRBJ2-1
v_gene: TRBV24-1
CDR3aa: CATGDLRFGSYNEQFF
CDR3nt: TGTGCCACCGGTGATCTTCGGTTCGGCTCCTACAATGAGCAGTTCTTC

d_gene: .
j_gene: TRBJ1-6
v_gene: TRBV7-9
CDR3aa: CASGDLNSPLHF
CDR3nt: TGTGCCAGTGGAGATCTTAATTCACCCCTCCACTTT

d_gene: .
j_gene: TRBJ1-4
v_gene: TRBV2
CDR3aa: CASSRRAGRSEKLFF
CDR3nt: TGTGCCAGCAGCCGTCGGGCAGGGCGGTCTGAAAAACTGTTTTTT

d_gene: .
j_gene: TRBJ1-1
v_gene: TRBV6-5
CDR3aa: CASTMTTNTEAFF
CDR3nt: TGTGCCAGCACCATGACAACGAACACTGAAGCTTTCTTT

d_gene: TRBD1
j_gene: TRBJ1-2
v_gene: TRBV5-6
CDR3aa: CASSLETGDYGYTF
CDR3nt: TGTGCCAGCAGCTTGGAGACAGGGGACTATGGCTACACCTTC

d_gene: .
j_gene: TRBJ1-2
v_gene: TRBV5-1
CDR3aa: CASSGGSTVTYGYTF
CDR3nt: TGCGCCAGCAGCGGGGGGTCGACAGTAACGTATGGCTACACCTTC